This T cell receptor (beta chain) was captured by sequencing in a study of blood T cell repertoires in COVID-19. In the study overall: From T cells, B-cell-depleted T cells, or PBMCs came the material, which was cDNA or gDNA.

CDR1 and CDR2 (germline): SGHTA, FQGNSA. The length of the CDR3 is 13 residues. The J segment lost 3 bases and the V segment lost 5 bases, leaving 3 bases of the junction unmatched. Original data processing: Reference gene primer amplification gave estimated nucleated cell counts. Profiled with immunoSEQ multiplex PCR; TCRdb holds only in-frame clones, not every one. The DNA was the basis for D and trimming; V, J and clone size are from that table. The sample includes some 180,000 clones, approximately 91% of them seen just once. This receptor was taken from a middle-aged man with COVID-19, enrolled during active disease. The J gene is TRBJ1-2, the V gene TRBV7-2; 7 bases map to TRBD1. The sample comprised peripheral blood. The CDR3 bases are TGTGCCAGCAGCCTGGGACAGTACTATGGCTACACCTTC. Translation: CASSLGQYYGYTF.